Listed below are T cell receptor beta chains from one sample, sequenced in a study of shared clonotypes between healthy human individuals. Profiled with immunoSEQ multiplex PCR; TCRdb holds only in-frame clones, not every one. The sample yields approximately 590,000 clones, around 95% seen once. The sample comprised naive CD8+ T cells sorted from blood. Receptor source: a woman between 25 and 40 years old in good health. CDR3s include the opening cysteine and the closing phenylalanine or tryptophan. D genes are given only for firm matches. Some rows have no size entry. The others give once, few or many, or a class for an expanded clone.

j_gene	abundance	d_gene	v_gene	CDR3aa	CDR3nt
TRBJ2-7	.	.	TRBV2	CASGIAAYEQYF	TGTGCCAGCGGTATAGCGGCCTACGAGCAGTACTTC
TRBJ2-7	.	.	TRBV5-1	CASSLDRSYEQYF	TGCGCCAGCAGCTTGGACAGATCCTACGAGCAGTACTTC
TRBJ2-1	.	.	TRBV9	CASSVDWDVFLNEQFF	TGTGCCAGCAGCGTAGACTGGGACGTTTTTTTGAATGAGCAGTTCTTC
TRBJ2-4	.	.	TRBV5-5	CASSVLPILEAKNIQYF	TGTGCCAGCAGCGTCCTCCCCATACTGGAGGCCAAAAACATTCAGTACTTC
TRBJ1-3	.	.	TRBV4-1	CASSQVEAGNTIYF	TGCGCCAGCAGCCAAGTCGAAGCTGGAAACACCATATATTTT
TRBJ2-7	.	.	TRBV11-3	CASSHRVDEQYF	TGTGCCAGCAGCCACAGGGTCGACGAGCAGTACTTC
TRBJ2-5	.	.	TRBV28	CASRTAEETQYF	TGTGCCAGCAGGACAGCGGAAGAGACCCAGTACTTC
TRBJ2-3	.	TRBD2	TRBV11-2	CASSIGTSGPTDTQYF	TGTGCCAGCAGCATCGGGACTAGCGGCCCCACAGATACGCAGTATTTT
TRBJ1-1	.	.	TRBV5-1	CASSSKGATWGVNTEAFF	TGCGCCAGCAGCTCGAAGGGCGCAACCTGGGGTGTGAACACTGAAGCTTTCTTT
TRBJ1-5	once	.	TRBV27	CASNRGGPGRYSNQPQHF	TGTGCCAGCAATAGGGGGGGACCCGGGCGGTATAGCAATCAGCCCCAGCATTTT
TRBJ2-7	.	TRBD1	TRBV9	CASSARPRQGAAEQYF	TGTGCCAGCAGCGCCCGCCCGCGGCAGGGGGCCGCCGAGCAGTACTTC
TRBJ1-6	.	.	TRBV30	CAWSTGTSSYNSPLHF	TGTGCCTGGAGTACAGGGACCAGCTCCTATAATTCACCCCTCCACTTT
TRBJ2-1	.	TRBD1	TRBV12-5	CASGLPQKAAGGLNEQFF	TGTGCTAGTGGTTTGCCCCAAAAGGCTGCAGGGGGCCTCAATGAGCAGTTCTTC
TRBJ2-4	.	TRBD1	TRBV27	CASSPGQGKNIQYF	TGTGCCAGCAGTCCGGGACAGGGGAAAAACATTCAGTACTTC
TRBJ2-1	.	TRBD2	TRBV29-1	CSVVRLAGEQFF	TGCAGCGTTGTCCGTCTAGCGGGAGAGCAGTTCTTC
TRBJ1-5	.	.	TRBV5-4	CASSDQGQPQHF	TGTGCCAGCAGCGATCAAGGTCAGCCCCAGCATTTT
TRBJ2-2	.	.	TRBV20-1	CSARVSGELFF	TGCAGTGCTAGGGTATCCGGGGAGCTGTTTTTT
TRBJ2-6	.	.	TRBV11-2	CASSLGQASGANVLTF	TGTGCCAGCAGCTTAGGACAGGCCTCTGGGGCCAACGTCCTGACTTTC
TRBJ2-1	.	TRBD2	TRBV7-2	CASSLAGGLGDEQFF	TGTGCCAGCAGTCTAGCGGGAGGACTGGGCGATGAGCAGTTCTTC
TRBJ2-1	.	.	TRBV5-1	CASSLALAGRNNEQFF	TGCGCCAGCAGCTTGGCCCTGGCAGGTAGGAACAATGAGCAGTTCTTC
TRBJ2-3	.	.	TRBV6-5	CASSYSLHGTDTQYF	TGTGCCAGCAGTTACTCTCTGCATGGAACAGATACGCAGTATTTT
TRBJ2-2	.	TRBD1	TRBV28	CASSPRPETGTGELFF	TGTGCCAGCAGTCCTCGACCCGAGACAGGGACCGGGGAGCTGTTTTTT
TRBJ2-1	.	TRBD2	TRBV11-2	CASSHTGTSAYNEQFF	TGTGCCAGCAGCCATACCGGGACTAGCGCCTACAATGAGCAGTTCTTC
TRBJ2-2	.	.	TRBV27	CASSLSGVFSGELFF	TGTGCCAGCAGTTTATCGGGGGTCTTTTCCGGGGAGCTGTTTTTT
TRBJ2-7	few	.	TRBV10-1	CASSDGIEQYF	TGCGCCAGCAGTGATGGGATCGAGCAGTACTTC
TRBJ1-5	.	TRBD1	TRBV27	CASSRTGTHQPQHF	TGTGCCAGCAGCCGGACAGGGACTCATCAGCCCCAGCATTTT
TRBJ2-7	.	TRBD2	TRBV10-1	CASSEWASGNLYEQYF	TGCGCCAGCAGTGAGTGGGCTAGCGGAAACCTCTACGAGCAGTACTTC